These T cell receptor beta chains were read from a single sample in a study of T cell responses to AZD1222 COVID-19 vaccine. Only in-frame clones appear in the TCRdb table, and some are missing; sequencing was by immunoSEQ multiplex PCR. The data show around 140,000 clones, 89% seen once. This sample comprised peripheral blood, obtained on day 0 of AZD1222 vaccination. Source of these receptors: an adult in good health. CDR3s include the opening cysteine and the closing phenylalanine or tryptophan. Fields, in order: J gene, V gene, clone size, CDR3 protein. A row's size may be missing; if present it is once, few, many or a size class.

TRBJ2-7,TRBV18,NA,CASSPRGVYEQYF
TRBJ1-5,TRBV5-4,NA,CASSHGGNQPQHF
TRBJ1-2,TRBV18,once,CASSPQDRLYGYTF
TRBJ2-1,TRBV5-1,NA,CASSWTGTGGDEQFF
TRBJ1-3,TRBV5-1,NA,CASSLVAGSGNTIYF
TRBJ1-6,TRBV27,NA,CASSFSGLYNSPLHF
TRBJ1-6,TRBV6-2/TRBV6-3,NA,CASRPRTGFGSPLHF
TRBJ1-6,TRBV4-1,NA,CASRPERDNSPLHF
TRBJ2-2,TRBV25-1,NA,CASSDIVGADNTGELFF
TRBJ2-5,TRBV29-1,NA,CSVGDSTAETQYF
TRBJ2-2,TRBV3-1/TRBV3-2,NA,CASQPGTEAGELFF
TRBJ2-7,TRBV2,NA,CASTPGYAYEQYF
TRBJ1-2,TRBV5-1,NA,CATQKPRQGANYGYTF
TRBJ1-5,TRBV2,NA,CASSGLEWPQHF
TRBJ1-1,TRBV7-8,few,CASSTSGMNTEAFF
TRBJ2-3,TRBV24-1,NA,CATSDLKGSGTDTQYF
TRBJ1-2,TRBV6-5,once,CASSYSQRYGYTF
TRBJ2-7,TRBV11-1,NA,CASSLGVYEQYF
TRBJ2-3,TRBV6-6,NA,CASSLDRVGTDTQYF
TRBJ2-7,TRBV9,NA,CASSVSGRTYEQYF
TRBJ2-5,TRBV10-1,NA,CASSGLTGIKETQYF
TRBJ1-5,TRBV6-4,NA,CASSDRVGQPQHF
TRBJ1-2,TRBV3-1/TRBV3-2,NA,CASSQQGSRGYTF
TRBJ1-2,TRBV30,few,CAWFRVQAANYGYTF
TRBJ2-1,TRBV9,NA,CASSVGTPGDEQFF
TRBJ2-1,TRBV27,NA,CASSLRAGGEQFF
TRBJ1-5,TRBV12-3/TRBV12-4,NA,CASTFGGYQPQHF
TRBJ2-7,TRBV7-2,NA,CASSSRDRVIEQYF
TRBJ1-2,TRBV27,NA,CASSWDGNNYGYTF
TRBJ1-2,TRBV5-6,NA,CASSFLPWQGGDGYTF
TRBJ2-3,TRBV30,NA,CAWTSSTDTQYF
TRBJ2-2,TRBV19,NA,CASRRTRSAGELFF
TRBJ2-1,TRBV19,NA,CASSAGGPYEQFF
TRBJ1-6,TRBV7-8,NA,CASTRGNSPLHF
TRBJ2-2,TRBV2,NA,CASSLDRVETGELFF
TRBJ1-6,TRBV29-1,NA,CSVRTGGGLSPLHF
TRBJ2-3,TRBV9,NA,CASSPSGGTDTQYF
TRBJ1-6,TRBV27,NA,CASISTGGSYNSPLHF
TRBJ1-1,TRBV29-1,NA,CSGDRGRNTEAFF
TRBJ1-5,TRBV14,once,CASSHHDQPQHF
TRBJ2-2,TRBV7-6,NA,CASSLTQRGGNTGELFF
TRBJ1-2,TRBV19,NA,CATGYGYTF